This T cell receptor beta chain was recorded in a study of Ad26.COV2.S vaccination and SARS-CoV-2 variants. Treatment reported: about 20 received Ad26.COV2.S at low or high dose, single or two shots; a few received placebo; per-sample allocation not given. Sampling was performed 63 days after the first vaccine or placebo injection. Boston provided a donor who was an adult aged 18-55 years. Clones were read by immunoSEQ multiplex PCR, and TCRdb kept only the in-frame ones, dropping some. The sample has some 460,000 clones, 89% seen once; the top ten hold about 1.5%. As regards this clone: Antigen: not known.

Trimming cost V 0 bases and J 7 bases, with 16 bases left between them. Germline V lookup: CDR1 SGDLS, CDR2 YYNGEE. The CDR3 runs to 15 residues. Broader study findings: Placebo recipients had lower spike-specific TCR breadth than vaccine recipients. Marked by substantial breadth, spike-specific CD8+ and CD4+ T cell responses were reportedly seen after vaccination.

The sequence came from a person aged 18-60 years who received the Ad26.COV2.S COVID-19 vaccine or a placebo. V usage is TRBV9 and J usage is TRBJ1-2; no clear D gene. Source: peripheral blood, taken in a trial of Ad26.COV2.S vaccine versus placebo. The CDR3: CASSVGMVRESGYTF. The CDR3 DNA follows: TGTGCCAGCAGCGTAGGGATGGTCAGAGAGAGTGGCTACACCTTC.